The next 3 T cell receptor beta chains were all read from a single sample in a study of blood T cell repertoires in COVID-19. The data were produced by immunoSEQ multiplex PCR, yet TCRdb's version contains in-frame clones alone and is incomplete. The sample carries 200,000 to 300,000 clones, over 70% recorded once. Sequencing was performed on peripheral blood. Receptor source: a woman in her thirties or forties who had recovered from COVID-19.

This rearrangement joins TRBV19 to TRBJ1-6; D is ambiguous. The germline gives CDR1 LNHDA, CDR2 SQIVND (reference sequence). Trimming stripped 3 bases from V and 0 bases from J, with 12 bases between. The CDR3 spans 17 residues. CDR3 loop: CASSMNQRYSYNSPLHF. The CDR3 nucleotides are TGTGCCAGTAGTATGAATCAGCGTTACTCCTATAATTCACCCCTCCACTTT. The whole variable domain, remainder taken from reference TRBV19 and TRBJ1-6, is DGGITQSPKYLFRKEGQNVTLSCEQNLNHDAMYWYRQDPGQGLRLIYYSQIVNDFQKGDIAEGYSVSREKKESFPLTVTSAQKNPTAFYLCASSMNQRYSYNSPLHFGNGTRLTVT.

This rearrangement joins TRBV19 to TRBJ1-2; 8 bases are shared with TRBD1. This CDR3 comprises 15 residues. The J segment lost 1 base and the V segment lost 7 bases, leaving 8 bases of the junction unmatched. Germline V CDR1 and CDR2: LNHDA, SQIVND (reference sequence). CDR3 nucleotides: TGTGCCAGTAATGAGTGGACAGGGCTTAACTATGGCTACACCTTC. It specifies CASNEWTGLNYGYTF.

This clone was counted once. V and J are TRBV5-5 and TRBJ2-7, with D possibly matching TRBD1 (5 bases). V was cut by 0 bases and J by 6 bases, with 7 bases left in between. This CDR3 contains 12 residues. The germline gives CDR1 SGHKS, CDR2 YYEKEE (reference sequence). The CDR3 protein is CASSLAGFEQYF. DNA for the CDR3: TGTGCCAGCAGCTTGGCAGGGTTCGAGCAGTACTTC.